These 11 T cell receptor beta chains were all obtained from the same sample, sequenced in a study of T cells in Graves' hyperthyroidism and ophthalmopathy. The source material, RNA transcripts, was used to amplify TCR beta CDR3 regions. HTBI primers were employed in a first-round RT-PCR of the TCR CDR3. Using its own MiXCR run on the multiplex PCR reads, TCRdb lists one record per CDR3 protein. The sample includes hundreds of thousands of distinct CDR3 sequences, about 20% of them seen just once. The specimen sequenced was blood. Receptors were obtained from a man aged 35 to 55 with Graves' ophthalmopathy.

In its sample, this clonotype was seen many times. The chain couples TRBV7-2 to TRBJ2-5; 13 bases line up with TRBD2. V was clipped by 5 bases and J by 5 bases; unmatched bases: 5. Germline CDR1 SGHTA, CDR2 FQGNSA. The CDR3 is made up of 15 amino acids. The CDR3 DNA is TGTGCCAGCAGCCCACTACTAGCGGGAGGGGAGACCCAGTACTTC. Translated, it gives CASSPLLAGGETQYF.

The chain combines TRBV7-9 with TRBJ2-3; a possible D gene is TRBD2 (5 bases). Germline lookup yields CDR1 SEHNR and CDR2 FQNEAQ (reference sequence). This CDR3 is 15 amino acids long. V was cut by 5 bases and J by 5 bases, with 17 bases left in between. Here the CDR3 reads CASSGELDEGDTQYF. CDR3 nucleotides: TGTGCCAGCAGCGGGGAGTTGGATGAGGGAGATACGCAGTATTTT.

The chain is built from TRBV5-4 and TRBJ2-5; D possibly corresponds to TRBD2 (5 bases). Germline V lookup: CDR1 SGHNT, CDR2 YYREEE (reference sequence). The CDR3 is 15 amino acids. Deletions cut 4 bases from V and 2 bases from J, with 15 bases between. CDR3 sequence (DNA): TGTGCCAGCAGCCCCGACGGTGGACTTCAAGAGACCCAGTACTTC. Protein: CASSPDGGLQETQYF.

The J gene is TRBJ1-2, the V gene TRBV6-5, with D uncertain. This CDR3 has 15 residues. Germline CDR1 reads MNHEY; CDR2 reads SVGAGI. V was clipped by 2 bases and J by 4 bases, with 14 bases between them. CDR3 nucleotide sequence: TGTGCCAGCAGTTACGAACGGTCGGGTCTCTATGGCTACACCTTC. Translation: CASSYERSGLYGYTF.

This clonotype appeared a few times. This chain uses TRBV7-9 with TRBJ1-4, with 7 nucleotides matching TRBD1. V was pared by 6 bases and J by 8 bases, with 12 bases of the junction left unmatched. The CDR3 is 15 amino acids. In germline, CDR1 is SEHNR, CDR2 FQNEAQ (reference sequence). The CDR3 loop is CASSKTQGFREKLFF. CDR3 nucleotide sequence: TGTGCCAGCAGTAAGACACAGGGGTTCCGGGAAAAACTGTTTTTT.

This clonotype was counted many times. The J gene is TRBJ1-2, the V gene TRBV30; D may be TRBD1 (6 bases). Trimming took 2 bases from V and 7 from J, leaving 14 bases between them. Germline V gene data show CDR1 as GTSNPN and CDR2 as SVGIG (reference sequence). The CDR3 contains 13 residues. Here the CDR3 reads CAWSLGGASGYTF. Here the CDR3 DNA reads TGTGCCTGGAGTCTTGGGGGGGCGAGTGGCTACACCTTC.

The rearrangement uses TRBV4-1 and TRBJ1-1; D might be TRBD1 (5 bases). Per germline, CDR1 MGHRA and CDR2 YSYEKL. V was clipped by 1 base and J by 5 bases, with 14 bases between them. CDR3 length equals 15 residues. CDR3 region: CASSQGGGYGTEAFF. The CDR3 bases are TGCGCCAGCAGCCAAGGGGGGGGGTATGGGACTGAAGCTTTCTTT.

In this sample, this clonotype turned up a few times. The rearrangement uses TRBV12-3 or TRBV12-4 and TRBJ2-2; D ambiguous. This CDR3 is 13 amino acids long. V lost 6 bases to trimming and J lost 6 bases, with 11 bases between them. The CDR3 nucleotides read TGTGCCAGCAGGGGTATTATCCCCGGGGAGCTGTTTTTT. Translation gives CASRGIIPGELFF.

This clonotype showed up many times. V is TRBV7-8 and J is TRBJ2-3; D might be TRBD2 (5 bases). The germline V gene encodes CDR1 SGHVS and CDR2 FQNEAQ. The CDR3 length is 13 residues. The ends were cut back, 3 bases at V and 6 bases at J, with 10 bases in the middle. The CDR3 protein is CASSLDWSDTQYF. For the CDR3, the DNA is TGTGCCAGCAGCTTGGACTGGAGCGATACGCAGTATTTT.

As regards this clonotype: This clone may be a read error of a much larger clone one base away. Because the CDR3 is missing its conserved closing phenylalanine or tryptophan, this is likely a read error. The genes are TRBV20-1 and TRBJ2-1; the D call may be TRBD1 or TRBD2 (5 bases each). CDR3 length equals 14 residues. V was trimmed by 0 bases and J by 3 bases, leaving 9 bases between them. Per the germline V gene, CDR1 is DFQATT and CDR2 is SNEGSKA (reference sequence). The CDR3 loop reads CSARDEGSYNEQFL. In DNA form, the CDR3 reads TGCAGTGCTAGAGACGAGGGGAGCTACAATGAGCAGTTCCTC.

Details on this clonotype: This clone may be a read error of a much larger clone one base away. J is TRBJ2-3 and V is TRBV6-1, with TRBD2 matching 8 bases. The CDR3 consists of 13 residues. The junction had 6 bases not matched to a gene; V was cut back by 8 bases and J by 5 bases. Germline V gene sequence: CDR1 MNHNS, CDR2 SASEGT. The CDR3 region has the DNA TGTGCCAGCTCCCGGGGGGGGTTAGATACGCAGTATTTT. Translating it yields CASSRGGLDTQYF.